This T cell receptor (beta chain) stems from a study of blood T cell repertoires in COVID-19. Produced via immunoSEQ multiplex PCR; TCRdb's table is partial and in-frame only. The sample lists roughly 230,000 clones, 82% occurring once. With 5 bases clipped from V and 3 bases from J, the junction kept 4 bases outside the gene matches. This CDR3 spans 15 amino acids. The germline V gene encodes CDR1 SEHNR and CDR2 FQNEAQ (reference sequence). The clonotype comes from a woman aged 55-69 years who had recovered from COVID-19. Sequencing was carried out using PBMCs or T cells enriched from blood (not recorded which). This chain uses TRBV7-9 with TRBJ1-3, with 10 bases aligning to TRBD1. CDR3 amino acids: CASSRDRGYGNTIYF. The CDR3 bases are TGTGCCAGCAGCCGGGACAGGGGATATGGAAACACCATATATTTT. Variable domain in full (rest from reference TRBV7-9 and TRBJ1-3): DTGVSQNPRHKITKRGQNVTFRCDPISEHNRLYWYRQTLGQGPEFLTYFQNEAQLEKSRLLSDRFSAERPKGSFSTLEIQRTEQGDSAMYLCASSRDRGYGNTIYFGEGSWLTVV.